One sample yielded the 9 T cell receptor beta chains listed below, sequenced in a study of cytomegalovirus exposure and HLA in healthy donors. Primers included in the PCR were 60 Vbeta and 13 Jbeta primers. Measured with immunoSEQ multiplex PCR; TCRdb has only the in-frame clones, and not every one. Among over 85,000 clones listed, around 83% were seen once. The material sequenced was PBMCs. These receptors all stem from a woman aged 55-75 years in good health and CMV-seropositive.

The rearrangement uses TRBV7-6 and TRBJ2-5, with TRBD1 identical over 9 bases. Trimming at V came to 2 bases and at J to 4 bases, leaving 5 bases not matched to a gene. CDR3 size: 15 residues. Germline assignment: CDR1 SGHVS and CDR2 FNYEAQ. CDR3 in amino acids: CASSLPPQGAETQYF. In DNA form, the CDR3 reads TGTGCCAGCAGCTTACCCCCACAGGGGGCAGAGACCCAGTACTTC.

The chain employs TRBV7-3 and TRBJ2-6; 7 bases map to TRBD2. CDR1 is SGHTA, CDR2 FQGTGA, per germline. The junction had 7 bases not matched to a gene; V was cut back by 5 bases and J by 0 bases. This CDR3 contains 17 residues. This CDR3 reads CASSTSGTSSGANVLTF. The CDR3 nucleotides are TGTGCCAGCAGCACCAGCGGGACCAGCTCTGGGGCCAACGTCCTGACTTTC.

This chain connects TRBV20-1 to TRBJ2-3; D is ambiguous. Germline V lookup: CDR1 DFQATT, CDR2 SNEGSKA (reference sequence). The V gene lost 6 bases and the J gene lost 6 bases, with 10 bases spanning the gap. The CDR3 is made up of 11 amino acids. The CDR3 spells CSAGELDTQYF. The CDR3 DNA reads TGCAGTGCAGGAGAGCTGGATACGCAGTATTTT.

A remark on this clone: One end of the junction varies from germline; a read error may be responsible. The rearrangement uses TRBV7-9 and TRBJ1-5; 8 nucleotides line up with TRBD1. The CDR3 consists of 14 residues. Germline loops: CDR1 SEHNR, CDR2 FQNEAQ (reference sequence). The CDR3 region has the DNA TGTGCCAGCAGCCGGACAGGGAGCAACCAGCCCCAGCATTTT. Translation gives CASSRTGSNQPQHF.

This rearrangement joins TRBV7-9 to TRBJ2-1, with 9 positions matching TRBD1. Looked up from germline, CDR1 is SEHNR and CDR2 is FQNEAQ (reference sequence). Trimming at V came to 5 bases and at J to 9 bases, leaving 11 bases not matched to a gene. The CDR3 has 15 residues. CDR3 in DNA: TGTGCCAGCAGCCGGCCCGGGACAGGGCTTCGTGAGCAGTTCTTC. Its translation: CASSRPGTGLREQFF.

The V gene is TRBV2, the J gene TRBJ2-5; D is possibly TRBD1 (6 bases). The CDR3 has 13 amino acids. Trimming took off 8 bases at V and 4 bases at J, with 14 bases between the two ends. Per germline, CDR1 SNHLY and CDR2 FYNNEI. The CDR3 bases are TGTGCCAGCGACGGGACAACGGGAGAGACCCAGTACTTC. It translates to CASDGTTGETQYF.

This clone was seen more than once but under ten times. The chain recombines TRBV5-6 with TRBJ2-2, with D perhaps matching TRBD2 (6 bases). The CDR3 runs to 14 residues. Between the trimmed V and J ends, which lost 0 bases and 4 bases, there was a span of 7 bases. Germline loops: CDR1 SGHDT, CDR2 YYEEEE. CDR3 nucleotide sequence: TGTGCCAGCAGCTTGGCGGGAGTCACCGGGGAGCTGTTTTTT. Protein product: CASSLAGVTGELFF.

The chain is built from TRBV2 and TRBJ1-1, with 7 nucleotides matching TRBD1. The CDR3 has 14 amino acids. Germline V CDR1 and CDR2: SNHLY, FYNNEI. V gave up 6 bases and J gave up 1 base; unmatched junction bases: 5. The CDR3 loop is CASSLQGGNTEAFF. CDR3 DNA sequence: TGTGCCAGCAGCCTTCAGGGGGGGAACACTGAAGCTTTCTTT.

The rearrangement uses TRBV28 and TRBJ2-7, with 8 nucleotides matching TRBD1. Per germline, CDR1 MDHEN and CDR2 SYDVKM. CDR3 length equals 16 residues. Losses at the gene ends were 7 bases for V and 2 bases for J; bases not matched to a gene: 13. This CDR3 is CASTRPRDRTTYEQYF. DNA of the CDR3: TGTGCCAGCACCCGACCTCGGGACAGGACTACCTACGAGCAGTACTTC.